Listed below are T cell receptor beta chains from one sample, sequenced in a study of T cells after yellow fever vaccination. TCRdb processed the 5' RACE reads anew with MiXCR; each CDR3 protein has one entry. The sample has about 510,000 distinct CDR3 sequences, roughly a fifth seen once. The input for sequencing was PBMCs, taken roughly 20 days after the first yellow fever vaccination. These receptors came from a man between 18 and 29 years old who received the YFV17D yellow fever vaccine. Both conserved end residues are part of each CDR3. Each record gives: J gene, V gene, D gene, clone size, CDR3 DNA, CDR3 protein. D genes are given only for firm matches. Clone size is not always given. Where it is, it says once, few, many or a class for expanded clones.

J gene: TRBJ2-5
V gene: TRBV29-1
D gene: TRBD2
clone size: few
CDR3 DNA: TGCAGCGTAAGACTAGCGGGGTCCCAAGAGACCCAGTACTTC
CDR3 protein: CSVRLAGSQETQYF

J gene: TRBJ2-1
V gene: TRBV7-9
D gene: -
clone size: -
CDR3 DNA: TGTGCCAGCAGGACGTCCACGGGGGAAAGCTCCTACAATGAGCAGTTCTTC
CDR3 protein: CASRTSTGESSYNEQFF

J gene: TRBJ1-1
V gene: TRBV7-9
D gene: -
clone size: many
CDR3 DNA: TGTGCCAGCAGCCTCGACAGGTCGAACACTGAAGCTTTCTTT
CDR3 protein: CASSLDRSNTEAFF

J gene: TRBJ1-4
V gene: TRBV5-1
D gene: TRBD1
clone size: few
CDR3 DNA: TGCGCCAGCAGCCACGGGACAGGGGATGAAAAACTGTTTTTT
CDR3 protein: CASSHGTGDEKLFF

J gene: TRBJ1-4
V gene: TRBV9
D gene: -
clone size: -
CDR3 DNA: TGTGCCAGCAGCGTAGGTTGGGGTACTAATGAAAAACTGTTTTTT
CDR3 protein: CASSVGWGTNEKLFF

J gene: TRBJ2-7
V gene: TRBV5-1
D gene: -
clone size: many
CDR3 DNA: TGCGCCAGTGCAGGAAACGAGGCGCTCTACGAGCAGTACTTC
CDR3 protein: CASAGNEALYEQYF

J gene: TRBJ1-2
V gene: TRBV5-1
D gene: -
clone size: -
CDR3 DNA: TGCGCCAGCAGCTCGGGGTCGGCCAGGGAGGATGGCTACACCTTC
CDR3 protein: CASSSGSAREDGYTF

J gene: TRBJ1-5
V gene: TRBV6-6
D gene: -
clone size: -
CDR3 DNA: TGTGCCACCCGGGGGGCGGCCGTGGCGCCCCAGCATTTT
CDR3 protein: CATRGAAVAPQHF

J gene: TRBJ2-3
V gene: TRBV7-3
D gene: -
clone size: -
CDR3 DNA: TGTGCCAGCAGCTTAAATGGCCGCAACTCAGATACGCAGTATTTT
CDR3 protein: CASSLNGRNSDTQYF

J gene: TRBJ1-1
V gene: TRBV19
D gene: -
clone size: few
CDR3 DNA: TGTGCCAGTAGTGGCAGGGGTGGGGCGAACACTGAAGCTTTCTTT
CDR3 protein: CASSGRGGANTEAFF

J gene: TRBJ2-1
V gene: TRBV4-2
D gene: TRBD2
clone size: few
CDR3 DNA: TGTGCCAGCAGCCAAGACGGGACTAGAGGCCATGAGCAGTTCTTC
CDR3 protein: CASSQDGTRGHEQFF

J gene: TRBJ2-7
V gene: TRBV7-3
D gene: -
clone size: few
CDR3 DNA: TGTGCCAGCAGCTTAAACCAGGGATCCGAGCAGTACTTC
CDR3 protein: CASSLNQGSEQYF

J gene: TRBJ2-1
V gene: TRBV24-1
D gene: -
clone size: -
CDR3 DNA: TGTGCCACCAGTTCAATGGGGGCTAGTGAGCAGTTCTTC
CDR3 protein: CATSSMGASEQFF

J gene: TRBJ2-1
V gene: TRBV20-1
D gene: TRBD1
clone size: -
CDR3 DNA: TGCAGTGCCAGACGGGACAGGGCCCACAATGAGCAGTTCTTC
CDR3 protein: CSARRDRAHNEQFF

J gene: TRBJ2-1
V gene: TRBV5-1
D gene: TRBD2
clone size: -
CDR3 DNA: TGCGCCAGCAGCTGGGGGACCCTGGGGGGGGGTAGGAATGAGCAGTTCTTC
CDR3 protein: CASSWGTLGGGRNEQFF